The 8 T cell receptor beta chains listed next were all sequenced from one sample in a study of patients and donors after allogeneic stem cell transplantation. TCRdb redid the calling of the RT-PCR reads with MiXCR, one entry per CDR3 protein. The top ten clones hold less than 3% of a sample with tens of thousands of distinct CDR3 sequences, 5% of them seen once. Sequencing input: blood, either unsorted or a sorted T cell fraction (not recorded which). The receptor source for this set is a human donor who was either an allogeneic HSCT recipient or a stem cell or donor lymphocyte infusion donor (not recorded which). It is not recorded whose cells these are; they may come from a transplant donor.

The chain recombines TRBV7-2 with TRBJ1-5, with 7 bases lining up with TRBD1. V dropped 0 bases and J dropped 1; count of bases not matched to a gene: 3. The CDR3 extends over 16 amino acids. Germline V gene data show CDR1 as SGHTA and CDR2 as FQGNSA. CDR3 bases: TGTGCCAGCAGCTTAGCGGGGACAGCGAGCAATCAGCCCCAGCATTTT. Translating gives CASSLAGTASNQPQHF. Based on the CDR3 plus reference TRBV7-2 and TRBJ1-5, the full variable domain is GAGVSQSPSNKVTEKGKDVELRCDPISGHTALYWYRQSLGQGLEFLIYFQGNSAPDKSGLPSDRFSAERTGGSVSTLTIQRTQQEDSAVYLCASSLAGTASNQPQHFGDGTRLSIL.

This clonotype showed up just a few times. The chain uses TRBV2 and TRBJ2-7, with D possibly being TRBD1 (6 bases). The CDR3 contains 13 residues. Germline CDR1 and CDR2: SNHLY and FYNNEI. V lost 7 bases to trimming and J lost 5 bases, with 15 bases between them. CDR3 DNA sequence: TGTGCCAGCAACAGGGTCTCGTCCGACGAGCAGTACTTC. Its translation: CASNRVSSDEQYF.

This clonotype has at least ten counts. The chain combines TRBV7-9 with TRBJ2-2, with D perhaps TRBD2 (6 bases). Deletions cut 3 bases from V and 6 bases from J, with 11 bases between. CDR1 and CDR2 from the germline V gene are SEHNR and FQNEAQ (reference sequence). The CDR3 length is 14 residues. The CDR3 protein is CASSFGGSAGELFF. The CDR3, as DNA: TGTGCCAGCAGCTTTGGAGGGTCCGCCGGGGAGCTGTTTTTT.

This clonotype showed up many times. J is TRBJ1-1 and V is TRBV12-3 or TRBV12-4, with unresolved D. This CDR3 spans 14 amino acids. V gave up 3 bases and J gave up 1 base, with 9 bases separating them. The DNA for the CDR3 is TGTGCCAGCAGTTTTGGAGGGCAGAACACTGAAGCTTTCTTT. This gives the protein CASSFGGQNTEAFF.

The chain joins TRBV6-1 to TRBJ1-2; D is perhaps TRBD1 (6 bases). The V and J ends lost 5 bases and 8 bases respectively, with 21 bases between them. The CDR3 has 15 amino acids. CDR1 MNHNS and CDR2 SASEGT come from the germline V gene. CDR3 protein: CASSRGGGAPRGYTF. The CDR3 coding sequence is TGTGCCAGCAGTAGGGGTGGGGGGGCGCCCCGGGGCTACACCTTC.

This clonotype occurred many times. The chain is built from TRBV5-6 and TRBJ1-5; D is possibly TRBD1 (5 bases). Germline V gives CDR1 SGHDT, CDR2 YYEEEE. The CDR3 contains 15 residues. V was shortened by 4 bases and J by 4 bases, with 15 bases between the two germline ends. In DNA form, the CDR3 reads TGTGCCAGCAGCCCCTCCGGGACCCAGAATCAGCCCCAGCATTTT. Its protein product is CASSPSGTQNQPQHF.

The chain recombines TRBV19 with TRBJ2-5; D call uncertain. This CDR3 is 16 amino acids long. Germline CDR1 reads LNHDA; CDR2 reads SQIVND (reference sequence). Trimming cost V 5 bases and J 7 bases, with 23 bases left between them. CDR3 sequence: CASSARRAAQPMTQYF. The DNA of the CDR3 is TGTGCCAGTAGTGCGAGACGGGCAGCGCAGCCCATGACCCAGTACTTC.

The sample holds a few counts of this clonotype. The chain combines TRBV7-2 with TRBJ2-1; D is unclear. This CDR3 has 11 residues. Trimming took 3 bases from V and 10 from J, leaving 7 bases between them. Germline V lookup: CDR1 SGHTA, CDR2 FQGNSA. The CDR3 sequence is CASSFLFEQFF. CDR3 bases: TGTGCCAGCAGCTTCCTTTTCGAGCAGTTCTTC.